This T cell receptor (beta chain) was identified in a study of shared clonotypes between healthy human individuals. Points from the study as a whole: Despite large depth, rarefaction showed incomplete sorted-subset sequencing.

CD45RO-negative cells were positively selected for CCR7, leaving out terminally differentiated effector memory CD45RA+ cells. Comments on this clone: Antigen specificity is unknown.

Genomic DNA belonging to each subset was distributed in equal measure over several immunoSEQ plates. Using immunoSEQ multiplex PCR, the repertoire was profiled, and TCRdb retains in-frame clones only, with some absent. The sample yields about 750,000 clones, about 91% seen once. V was shortened by 0 bases and J by 4 bases, with 16 bases between the two germline ends. Germline assignment: CDR1 SGDLS and CDR2 YYNGEE. This CDR3 spans 16 amino acids. This clonotype originated in a man aged 25-45 years in good health. The J gene is TRBJ1-2, the V gene TRBV9; possible D gene TRBD1, 6 bases. Sequenced sample: naive CD8+ T cells sorted from blood. The CDR3 nucleotides are TGTGCCAGCAGCGTAGAGGCGACACCGGGGGCCTATGGCTACACCTTC. Protein product: CASSVEATPGAYGYTF.